Listed below are T cell receptor beta chains from one sample, sequenced in a study of shared clonotypes between healthy human individuals. Profiled with immunoSEQ multiplex PCR; TCRdb holds only in-frame clones, not every one. This sample has approximately 400,000 clones, with approximately 97% found just once. The source material was memory CD8+ T cells sorted from blood. The source of these receptors is a man aged 25-45 years in good health. Both conserved end residues are part of each CDR3. The order of the fields is clone size, J gene, V gene, D gene, CDR3 protein, CDR3 DNA. A D gene is named only where the DNA matches it firmly. Expanded clones get a size class; other rows say once, few or many, or leave the size out.

-	TRBJ1-1	TRBV7-2	-	CASSPHREAEAFF	TGTGCCAGCAGCCCACACAGGGAGGCTGAAGCTTTCTTT
-	TRBJ2-4	TRBV30	-	CAWSGVADHKNIQYF	TGTGCCTGGAGTGGGGTAGCGGACCACAAAAACATTCAGTACTTC
-	TRBJ2-3	TRBV5-1	TRBD2	CASRLAGGPRTDTQYF	TGCGCCAGCAGACTAGCGGGAGGGCCCCGCACAGATACGCAGTATTTT
-	TRBJ1-2	TRBV28	-	CATQGGIHNGYTF	TGTGCCACCCAAGGGGGAATCCATAATGGCTACACCTTC
-	TRBJ2-1	TRBV5-1	-	CASSLVSITYNEQFF	TGCGCCAGCAGCTTGGTATCCATCACCTACAATGAGCAGTTCTTC
-	TRBJ2-1	TRBV4-1	-	CASSQDKLFF	TGCGCCAGCAGCCAAGATAAGTTGTTCTTC
-	TRBJ1-4	TRBV5-1	-	CASSLGTTNEKLFF	TGCGCCAGCAGCTTGGGGACAACTAATGAAAAACTGTTTTTT
-	TRBJ2-7	TRBV6-1	-	CASSELFEQYF	TGTGCCAGCAGTGAACTCTTTGAGCAGTACTTC
-	TRBJ2-7	TRBV19	-	CASSIKVGLPYEQYF	TGTGCCAGTAGTATAAAGGTCGGCCTTCCCTACGAGCAGTACTTC
-	TRBJ2-3	TRBV5-6	-	CASSVGRTDTQYF	TGTGCCAGCAGCGTCGGAAGGACAGATACGCAGTATTTT
-	TRBJ2-7	TRBV5-1	TRBD2	CASSLELAVPYEQYF	TGCGCCAGCAGCTTGGAACTAGCGGTACCCTACGAGCAGTACTTC
-	TRBJ1-1	TRBV30	TRBD1	CAWIGTANTEAFF	TGTGCCTGGATCGGGACAGCGAACACTGAAGCTTTCTTT
-	TRBJ2-7	TRBV5-3	TRBD1	CARSPNRGPSSYEQYF	TGTGCCAGAAGTCCTAACAGGGGCCCGAGCTCCTACGAGCAGTACTTC
-	TRBJ1-5	TRBV25-1	TRBD1	CASQDRGNQPQHF	TGTGCCAGCCAGGACAGGGGCAATCAGCCCCAGCATTTT
-	TRBJ2-5	TRBV28	TRBD2	CAIGVAGGPETQYF	TGTGCCATCGGGGTAGCGGGAGGGCCCGAGACCCAGTACTTC
-	TRBJ2-7	TRBV10-2	-	CASSEGGRYYEQYF	TGCGCCAGCAGTGAGGGGGGGCGGTACTACGAGCAGTACTTC
few	TRBJ1-2	TRBV7-9	-	CASSLEGYGYTF	TGTGCCAGCAGCTTAGAAGGCTATGGCTACACCTTC
-	TRBJ2-7	TRBV5-6	TRBD2	CASSLLGLAGGRGYEQYF	TGTGCCAGCAGCCTCTTGGGACTAGCGGGAGGGAGGGGCTACGAGCAGTACTTC
-	TRBJ1-1	TRBV2	TRBD1	CASSVPDRGGRNTEAFF	TGTGCCAGCAGTGTCCCAGACAGGGGGGGTAGGAACACTGAAGCTTTCTTT
-	TRBJ1-2	TRBV19	-	CATRQAFYGYTF	TGTGCCACCCGACAGGCCTTCTATGGCTACACCTTC
-	TRBJ2-5	TRBV4-1	TRBD2	CASRGTSGSLPQYF	TGCGCCAGCAGGGGGACTAGCGGGAGCCTCCCCCAGTACTTC
-	TRBJ2-5	TRBV13	-	CASSLNQETQYF	TGTGCCAGCAGCTTAAACCAAGAGACCCAGTACTTC
-	TRBJ2-5	TRBV18	-	CASSLQPQETQYF	TGTGCCAGCTCACTCCAACCCCAAGAGACCCAGTACTTC